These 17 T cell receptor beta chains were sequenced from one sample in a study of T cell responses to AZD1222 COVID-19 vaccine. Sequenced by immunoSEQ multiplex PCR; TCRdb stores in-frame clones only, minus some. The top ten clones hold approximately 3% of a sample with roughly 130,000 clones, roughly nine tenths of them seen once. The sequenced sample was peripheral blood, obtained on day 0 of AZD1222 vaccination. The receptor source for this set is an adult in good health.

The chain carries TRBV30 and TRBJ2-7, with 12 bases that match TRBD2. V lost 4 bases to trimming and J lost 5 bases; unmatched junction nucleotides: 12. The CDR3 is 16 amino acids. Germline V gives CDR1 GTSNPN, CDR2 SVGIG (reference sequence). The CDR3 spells CAWNRLAGALVHEQYF. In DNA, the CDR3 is TGTGCCTGGAACAGACTAGCGGGAGCTCTGGTGCACGAGCAGTACTTC.

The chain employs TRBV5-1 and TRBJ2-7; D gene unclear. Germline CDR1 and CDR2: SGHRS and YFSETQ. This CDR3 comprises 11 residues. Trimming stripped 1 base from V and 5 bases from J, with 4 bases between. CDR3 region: CASSLNDEQYF. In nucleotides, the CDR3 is TGCGCCAGCAGCTTGAACGACGAGCAGTACTTC. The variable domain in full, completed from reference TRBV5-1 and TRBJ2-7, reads KAGVTQTPRYLIKTRGQQVTLSCSPISGHRSVSWYQQTPGQGLQFLFEYFSETQRNKGNFPGRFSGRQFSNSRSEMNVSTLELGDSALYLCASSLNDEQYFGPGTRLTVT.

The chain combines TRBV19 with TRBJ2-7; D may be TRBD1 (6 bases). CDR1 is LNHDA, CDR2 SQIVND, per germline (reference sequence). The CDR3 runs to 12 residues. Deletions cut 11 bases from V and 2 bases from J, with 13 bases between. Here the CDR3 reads CASRGSPYEQYF. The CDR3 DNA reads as TGTGCCTCTAGGGGGTCCCCCTACGAGCAGTACTTC.

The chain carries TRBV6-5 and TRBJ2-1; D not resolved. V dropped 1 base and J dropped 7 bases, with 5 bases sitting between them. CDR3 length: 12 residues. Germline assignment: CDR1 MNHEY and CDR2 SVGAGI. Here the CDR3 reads CASSYFLNEQFF. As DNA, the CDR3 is TGTGCCAGCAGTTACTTCCTGAATGAGCAGTTCTTC.

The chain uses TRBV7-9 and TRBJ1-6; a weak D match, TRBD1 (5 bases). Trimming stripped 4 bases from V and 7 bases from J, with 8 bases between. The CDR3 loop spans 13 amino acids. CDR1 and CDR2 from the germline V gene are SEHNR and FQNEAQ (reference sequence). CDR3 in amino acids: CASSYEGNSPLHF. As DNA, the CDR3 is TGTGCCAGCAGCTACGAGGGGAATTCACCCCTCCACTTT.

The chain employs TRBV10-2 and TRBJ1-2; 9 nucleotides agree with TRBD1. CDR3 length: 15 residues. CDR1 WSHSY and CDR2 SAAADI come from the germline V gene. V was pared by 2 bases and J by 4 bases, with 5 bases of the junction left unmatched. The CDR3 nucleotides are TGCGCCAGCAGTGAGCCAGACAGGGGGATCTATGGCTACACCTTC. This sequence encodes CASSEPDRGIYGYTF.

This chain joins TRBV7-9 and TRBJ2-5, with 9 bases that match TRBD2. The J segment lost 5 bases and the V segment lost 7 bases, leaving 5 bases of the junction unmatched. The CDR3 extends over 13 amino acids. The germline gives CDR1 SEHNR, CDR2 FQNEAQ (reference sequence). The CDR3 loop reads CASMLAGAETQYF. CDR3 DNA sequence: TGTGCCAGCATGTTAGCGGGAGCTGAGACCCAGTACTTC.

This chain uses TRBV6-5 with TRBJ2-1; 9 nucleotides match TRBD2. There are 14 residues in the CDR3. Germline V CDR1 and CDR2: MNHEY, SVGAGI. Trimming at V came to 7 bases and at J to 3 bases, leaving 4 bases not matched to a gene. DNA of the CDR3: TGTGCCAGCACTAGCGGGGCCTTCTACAATGAGCAGTTCTTC. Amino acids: CASTSGAFYNEQFF.

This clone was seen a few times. The CDR3 DNA reads as TGTGCCAGCAGTTCCCCCCAACGCTTCGGCTACGAGCAGTACTTC. It yields the protein CASSSPQRFGYEQYF. The J gene is TRBJ2-7, the V gene TRBV6-6; D ambiguous. V shed 4 bases and J shed 3 bases, with 16 bases lying between them. This CDR3 region has 15 residues. Germline CDR1 reads MNHNY; CDR2 reads SVGAGI (reference sequence).

This CDR3 reads CASSHAGRYGYTF. CDR3 bases: TGTGCCAGCAGCCACGCAGGGAGGTATGGCTACACCTTC. This chain joins TRBV7-9 and TRBJ1-2, with D tentatively TRBD1 (5 bases). CDR1 and CDR2 (germline): SEHNR, FQNEAQ (reference sequence). V was pared by 5 bases and J by 5 bases, with 12 bases between. The CDR3 totals 13 residues.

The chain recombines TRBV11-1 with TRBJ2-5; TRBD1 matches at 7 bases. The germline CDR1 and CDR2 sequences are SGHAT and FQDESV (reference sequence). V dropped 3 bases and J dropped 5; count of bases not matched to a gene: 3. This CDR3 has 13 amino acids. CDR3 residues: CASSLDRHETQYF. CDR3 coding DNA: TGTGCCAGCAGCTTGGACAGGCACGAGACCCAGTACTTC.

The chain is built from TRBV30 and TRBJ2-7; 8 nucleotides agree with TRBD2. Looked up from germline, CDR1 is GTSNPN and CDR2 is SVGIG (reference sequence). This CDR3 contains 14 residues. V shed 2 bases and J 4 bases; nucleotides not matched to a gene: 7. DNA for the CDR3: TGTGCCTGGAGTTTTGGGACTAGAGGATACGAGCAGTACTTC. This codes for CAWSFGTRGYEQYF. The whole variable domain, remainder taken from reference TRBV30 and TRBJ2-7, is SQTIHQWPATLVQPVGSPLSLECTVEGTSNPNLYWYRQAAGRGLQLLFYSVGIGQISSEVPQNLSASRPQDRQFILSSKKLLLSDSGFYLCAWSFGTRGYEQYFGPGTRLTVT.

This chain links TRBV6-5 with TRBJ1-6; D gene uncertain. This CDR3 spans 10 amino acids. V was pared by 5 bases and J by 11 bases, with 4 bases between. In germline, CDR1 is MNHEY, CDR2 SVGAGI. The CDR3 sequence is CASSRPPLHF. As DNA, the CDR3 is TGTGCCAGCAGTAGGCCACCCCTCCACTTT.

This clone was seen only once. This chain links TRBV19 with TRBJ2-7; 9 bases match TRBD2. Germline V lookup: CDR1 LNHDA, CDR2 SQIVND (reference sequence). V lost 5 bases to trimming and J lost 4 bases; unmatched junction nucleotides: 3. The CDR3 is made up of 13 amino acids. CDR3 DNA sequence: TGTGCCAGTAGTCCTAGCGGGACTTACGAGCAGTACTTC. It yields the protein CASSPSGTYEQYF.

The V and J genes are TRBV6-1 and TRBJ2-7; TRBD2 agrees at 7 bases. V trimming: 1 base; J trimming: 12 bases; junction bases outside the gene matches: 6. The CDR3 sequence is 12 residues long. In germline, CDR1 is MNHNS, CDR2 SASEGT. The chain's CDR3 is CASSEVGGGLYF. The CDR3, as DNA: TGTGCCAGCAGTGAAGTCGGGGGAGGGTTGTACTTC.

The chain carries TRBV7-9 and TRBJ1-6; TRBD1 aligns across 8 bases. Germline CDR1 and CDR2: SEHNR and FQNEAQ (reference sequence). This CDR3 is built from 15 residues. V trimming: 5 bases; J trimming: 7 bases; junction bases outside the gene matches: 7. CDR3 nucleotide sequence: TGTGCCAGCAGCCTAGGACAGGGTGAGAATTCACCCCTCCACTTT. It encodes CASSLGQGENSPLHF.

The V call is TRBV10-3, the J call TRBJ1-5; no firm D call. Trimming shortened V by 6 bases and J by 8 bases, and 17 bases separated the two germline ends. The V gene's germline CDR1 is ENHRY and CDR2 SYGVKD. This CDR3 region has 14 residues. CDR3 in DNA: TGTGCCATCAGAGACACGGGGTCCGATGAGCCCCAGCATTTT. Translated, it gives CAIRDTGSDEPQHF.